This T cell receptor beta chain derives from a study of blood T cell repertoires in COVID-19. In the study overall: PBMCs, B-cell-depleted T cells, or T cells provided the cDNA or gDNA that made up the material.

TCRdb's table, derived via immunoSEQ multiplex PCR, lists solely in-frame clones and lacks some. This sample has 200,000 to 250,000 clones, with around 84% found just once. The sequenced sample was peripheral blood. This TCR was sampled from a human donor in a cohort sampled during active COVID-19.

The CDR3 DNA reads as TGCGCCAGCAGCTTGGTCCCGGTCAGGAGGAATGAAAAACTGTTTTTT. Its translation is CASSLVPVRRNEKLFF. The rearrangement links TRBV5-1 to TRBJ1-4, with D uncertain. The CDR3 has 16 residues. Trimming pared 0 bases from V and 5 bases from J, leaving 14 bases between. Germline V gene sequence: CDR1 SGHRS, CDR2 YFSETQ.